This is a list of T cell receptor beta chains from one sample in a study of regulatory T cells in long-lasting Graves disease. Each CDR3 protein gets one entry after TCRdb re-called the multiplex PCR reads with MiXCR. The sample comprises roughly 610,000 distinct CDR3 sequences, around 15% of which are singletons, and approximately 12% rests with the top ten. The data also belong to a second study, concerning T cells in Graves' hyperthyroidism and ophthalmopathy.

The sequencing used peripheral blood mononuclear cells (PBMCs), collected at new diagnosis, from a patient treated with antithyroid drugs. The receptors derive from a man between 18 and 35 years old with Graves disease. The CDR3 runs from the conserved cysteine through the conserved F or W. The D gene is left open where the match is weak. Clone size is stated in some rows and not others, as once, few, many or a class when expanded.

V gene	clone size	D gene	J gene	CDR3 protein	CDR3 DNA
TRBV5-1	NA	TRBD1	TRBJ2-7	CASSLQGIGSYEQYF	TGCGCCAGCAGCTTACAGGGGATCGGCTCCTACGAGCAGTACTTC
TRBV4-2	few	TRBD2	TRBJ2-1	CASSQDGTSGYYNEQFF	TGTGCCAGCAGCCAAGACGGGACTAGCGGGTATTACAATGAGCAGTTCTTC
TRBV11-2	many	TRBD2	TRBJ2-3	CASSLDLGGRVQYF	TGTGCCAGCAGCTTAGATCTCGGCGGGAGAGTGCAGTATTTT
TRBV28	many	NA	TRBJ2-1	CASKGTYRRPGEQFF	TGTGCCAGCAAGGGGACTTACAGGCGCCCTGGGGAGCAGTTCTTC
TRBV5-1	NA	TRBD2	TRBJ2-1	CASSPGLAGASEQFF	TGCGCCAGCAGCCCGGGACTAGCGGGAGCTAGTGAGCAGTTCTTC
TRBV20-1	many	NA	TRBJ1-5	CSARDRPGRNQPQHF	TGCAGTGCTAGAGATCGGCCAGGACGCAATCAGCCCCAGCATTTT
TRBV5-1	many	NA	TRBJ2-1	CASSLTGPNNEQFF	TGCGCCAGCAGCTTGACGGGACCCAACAATGAGCAGTTCTTC
TRBV30	many	NA	TRBJ1-1	CAHEGGSTEAFF	TGTGCCCATGAGGGAGGTAGCACTGAAGCTTTCTTT
TRBV5-1	NA	NA	TRBJ1-1	CASSLAESPGGKAFF	TGCGCCAGCAGCTTGGCCGAGTCCCCGGGCGGGAAAGCTTTCTTT
TRBV20-1	many	NA	TRBJ1-1	CSARDPPLFGGTEAFF	TGCAGTGCTAGAGATCCCCCTTTATTCGGGGGCACTGAAGCTTTCTTT
TRBV9	NA	TRBD1	TRBJ2-2	CASSARQGAGGELFF	TGTGCCAGCAGCGCCCGACAGGGTGCAGGCGGGGAGCTGTTTTTT
TRBV7-8	many	TRBD1	TRBJ1-5	CASSFGQANQPQHF	TGTGCCAGCAGTTTCGGACAGGCTAATCAGCCCCAGCATTTT
TRBV20-1	few	TRBD1	TRBJ2-1	CSARRQGLGNEQFF	TGCAGTGCTCGACGACAGGGGTTGGGCAATGAGCAGTTCTTC
TRBV9	many	NA	TRBJ2-1	CASSVRDTDNNEQFF	TGTGCCAGCAGCGTACGGGACACGGATAACAATGAGCAGTTCTTC
TRBV20-1	few	NA	TRBJ2-1	CSARVRVLAVSYNEQFF	TGCAGTGCTAGAGTTCGGGTCTTGGCGGTTTCCTACAATGAGCAGTTCTTC
TRBV5-1	many	NA	TRBJ2-3	CASSWGFHVATEEKTDTQYF	TGCGCCAGCAGCTGGGGATTCCACGTCGCGACAGAGGAAAAAACAGATACGCAGTATTTT
TRBV11-2	many	TRBD1	TRBJ2-1	CASSLGPKGRGWYNEQFF	TGTGCCAGCAGCTTAGGACCTAAGGGCAGGGGGTGGTACAATGAGCAGTTCTTC
TRBV6-9	NA	TRBD2	TRBJ2-3	CASSYYPTSGTDTQYF	TGTGCCAGCAGTTACTACCCGACTAGCGGCACAGATACGCAGTATTTT
TRBV27	NA	TRBD1	TRBJ2-5	CASSLSRRQGAWETQYF	TGTGCCAGCAGTTTATCGAGGAGACAGGGGGCGTGGGAGACCCAGTACTTC
TRBV27	many	NA	TRBJ2-3	CASSLSGDPDTQYF	TGTGCCAGCAGTTTGTCTGGGGACCCAGATACGCAGTATTTT